This T cell receptor beta chain was profiled in a study of blood T cell repertoires in COVID-19. This table comes from immunoSEQ multiplex PCR, and its TCRdb copy is limited to in-frame clones, with some not included. The data contain around 150,000 clones, approximately 81% of them singletons. In Seattle, patients joined the study during active infection and were tracked longitudinally. This clone turned up a few times. The TCR sequence derives from a woman aged 55-69 years with COVID-19, enrolled during active disease. What was sequenced was peripheral blood.

This CDR3 is CASSYRGQSGNTIYF. The CDR3 nucleotides are TGTGCCAGCAGTTATAGGGGGCAATCTGGAAACACCATATATTTT. The chain has TRBV5-6 and TRBJ1-3; 7 bases line up with TRBD1. The CDR3 contains 15 residues. CDR1 and CDR2 (germline): SGHDT, YYEEEE. After removal of 5 bases from V and 1 base from J, the junction contained 6 bases not matched to a gene.